The source of this T cell receptor (beta chain) is a study of breast tumors, draining lymph nodes, adjacent tissues. Germline-derived CDR1 and CDR2 are GTSNPN and SVGIG (reference sequence). CDR3 length equals 14 residues. The V gene lost 0 bases and the J gene lost 0 bases, with 6 bases spanning the gap. TCRdb processed the multiplex PCR reads anew with MiXCR; each CDR3 protein has one entry. Altogether 50,000 to 75,000 distinct CDR3 sequences are present, around three fifths being singletons, with the ten largest covering roughly 18%. At least ten counts were recorded for this clonotype. What it binds is unknown. Study observations and caveats: Compared with lymph nodes, tumors were less diverse; compared with nontumor tissue, more. Most tumor T cells seemingly derive from lymph node, then expand in tumor. Tumor and nontumor repertoires were significantly more similar in luminal-like than in basal-like breast cancer.

The sequencing sample was made of breast tumor tissue. The sequence was collected from a female donor with breast cancer. Some clones in this sample may be carry-over from other donors' samples. The V gene is TRBV30, the J gene TRBJ1-5; weak D call: TRBD1 (5 bases). CDR3 DNA sequence: TGTGCCTGGAGTGTGGGGGGTAGCAATCAGCCCCAGCATTTT. This encodes CAWSVGGSNQPQHF.